This TCR beta chain was obtained from a study of blood T cell repertoires in COVID-19. The CDR3 is 12 amino acids. Trimming shortened V by 3 bases and J by 1 base, and 6 bases separated the two germline ends. Per germline, CDR1 SQVTM and CDR2 ANQGSEA. The method was immunoSEQ multiplex PCR; TCRdb's version includes in-frame clones alone and lacks a portion of them. The data show about 300,000 clones, 89% seen once. This receptor was obtained from a woman aged 25 to 45 with COVID-19, enrolled during active disease. The sample taken for sequencing was peripheral blood. V and J are TRBV29-1 and TRBJ1-2; D not resolved. CDR3 sequence (DNA): TGCAGCGTTGACCGGGGTAACTATGGCTACACCTTC. As protein: CSVDRGNYGYTF. Together with reference TRBV29-1 and TRBJ1-2, the CDR3 gives the full variable domain: SAVISQKPSRDICQRGTSLTIQCQVDSQVTMMFWYRQQPGQSLTLIATANQGSEATYESGFVIDKFPISRPNLTFSTLTVSNMSPEDSSIYLCSVDRGNYGYTFGSGTRLTVV.